Listed below are T cell receptor beta chains from one sample, sequenced in a study of blood T cell repertoires in COVID-19. Clones were sequenced by immunoSEQ multiplex PCR, and TCRdb holds only the in-frame ones, with some missing. There are 250,000 or so clones in the sample; around 90% occur only once, and about a tenth lies in the top ten. Source material: PBMCs or T cells enriched from blood (not recorded which). The source is a young man who had recovered from COVID-19. Each CDR3 is given with its conserved first and last residue. The order of the fields is V gene, J gene, D gene, clone size, CDR3 DNA, CDR3 protein. A D gene is named only where the DNA matches it firmly. Size is stated for part of the rows, as once, few or many counts, or as a class when the clone is expanded.

v_gene: TRBV28
j_gene: TRBJ2-1
d_gene: -
abundance: -
CDR3nt: TGTGCCAGCAGTTCCCAGGGATATGAGCAGTTCTTC
CDR3aa: CASSSQGYEQFF

v_gene: TRBV28
j_gene: TRBJ1-5
d_gene: TRBD1
abundance: few
CDR3nt: TGTGCCAGCAGTAGGGACCGGGACAGGGGGGATCAGCCCCAGCATTTT
CDR3aa: CASSRDRDRGDQPQHF

v_gene: TRBV5-1
j_gene: TRBJ2-2
d_gene: -
abundance: once
CDR3nt: TGCGCCAGCAGCTTGGGGCTGGGAGTGACTAACACCGGGGAGCTGTTTTTT
CDR3aa: CASSLGLGVTNTGELFF

v_gene: TRBV7-5
j_gene: TRBJ1-5
d_gene: -
abundance: -
CDR3nt: TGTGTCAGAAGAGGGAACTGGACAGGGACAAATCAGCCCCAGCATTTT
CDR3aa: CVRRGNWTGTNQPQHF

v_gene: TRBV9
j_gene: TRBJ1-6
d_gene: -
abundance: -
CDR3nt: TGTGCCAGCAGCGTAGAGCTCAATTCACCCCTCCACTTT
CDR3aa: CASSVELNSPLHF

v_gene: TRBV7-2
j_gene: TRBJ1-1
d_gene: -
abundance: -
CDR3nt: TGTGCCAGCAGCTTATCTGGGGGCGGGGGAGAAGCTTTCTTT
CDR3aa: CASSLSGGGGEAFF

v_gene: TRBV6-6
j_gene: TRBJ2-2
d_gene: -
abundance: -
CDR3nt: TGTGCCAGCACCCTTGACAGGAACACCGGGGAGCTGTTTTTT
CDR3aa: CASTLDRNTGELFF

v_gene: TRBV24-1
j_gene: TRBJ2-1
d_gene: TRBD1
abundance: -
CDR3nt: TGTGCCACCAGTGATTCGAGTCTGGACAGGGTCAGTGAGCAGTTCTTC
CDR3aa: CATSDSSLDRVSEQFF

v_gene: TRBV10-2
j_gene: TRBJ1-5
d_gene: -
abundance: -
CDR3nt: TGCGCCAGCAGTGAGTCGAGAGGGAATCAGCCCCAGCATTTT
CDR3aa: CASSESRGNQPQHF

v_gene: TRBV28
j_gene: TRBJ1-1
d_gene: TRBD1
abundance: once
CDR3nt: TGTGCCAGCAGTCTAGACAGGGCAGCTTTCTTT
CDR3aa: CASSLDRAAFF

v_gene: TRBV24-1
j_gene: TRBJ2-4
d_gene: -
abundance: once
CDR3nt: TGTGCCACCAGACCAGGGGAAACCAAAAACATTCAGTACTTC
CDR3aa: CATRPGETKNIQYF

v_gene: TRBV10-3
j_gene: TRBJ1-1
d_gene: TRBD1
abundance: -
CDR3nt: TGTGCCATCAGTGAGCTACAGGGGGCATTTACTGAAGCTTTCTTT
CDR3aa: CAISELQGAFTEAFF

v_gene: TRBV28
j_gene: TRBJ2-3
d_gene: TRBD2
abundance: -
CDR3nt: TGTGCCAGCAGTTTTCTGGGACTAGCGGGAGTACGCACAGATACGCAGTATTTT
CDR3aa: CASSFLGLAGVRTDTQYF

v_gene: TRBV19
j_gene: TRBJ2-1
d_gene: -
abundance: -
CDR3nt: TGTGCCAGTACACCCCGAGACTCGTCCTACAATGAGCAGTTCTTC
CDR3aa: CASTPRDSSYNEQFF

v_gene: TRBV7-9
j_gene: TRBJ2-6
d_gene: -
abundance: -
CDR3nt: TGTGCCAGCCAAGCGGAAGTGACTGGGGCCAACGTCCTGACTTTC
CDR3aa: CASQAEVTGANVLTF

v_gene: TRBV6-5
j_gene: TRBJ1-1
d_gene: -
abundance: few
CDR3nt: TGTGCCAGCAGTTACCGCATAGATGAGGAAGCTTTCTTT
CDR3aa: CASSYRIDEEAFF

v_gene: TRBV5-1
j_gene: TRBJ2-1
d_gene: -
abundance: -
CDR3nt: TGCGCCAGCAGGGCGGGGATCTTCTACAATGAGCAGTTCTTC
CDR3aa: CASRAGIFYNEQFF

v_gene: TRBV5-6
j_gene: TRBJ2-1
d_gene: TRBD2
abundance: -
CDR3nt: TGTGCCAGCAGCTTGGGACTAGCGATCAATGAGCAGTTCTTC
CDR3aa: CASSLGLAINEQFF

v_gene: TRBV6-5
j_gene: TRBJ2-7
d_gene: -
abundance: -
CDR3nt: TGTGCCAGCAGTTACTCCGTTCGGGGGGCGGTCTACGAGCAGTACTTC
CDR3aa: CASSYSVRGAVYEQYF

v_gene: TRBV6-5
j_gene: TRBJ1-1
d_gene: -
abundance: -
CDR3nt: TGTGCCAGCAGTCGGCCTGGACTCGGCAACACTGAAGCTTTCTTT
CDR3aa: CASSRPGLGNTEAFF

v_gene: TRBV7-2
j_gene: TRBJ1-4
d_gene: -
abundance: -
CDR3nt: TGTGCCAGCAGTCCAACCGGGGGGGAAAAACTGTTTTTT
CDR3aa: CASSPTGGEKLFF

v_gene: TRBV28
j_gene: TRBJ2-7
d_gene: -
abundance: -
CDR3nt: TGTGCCACTAAGGGGGTGCCCTCCTCCTACGAGCAGTACTTC
CDR3aa: CATKGVPSSYEQYF

v_gene: TRBV7-8
j_gene: TRBJ2-1
d_gene: TRBD1
abundance: few
CDR3nt: TGTGCCAGCAGCCTTTACAGGGGTGGCGGATACAATGAGCAGTTCTTC
CDR3aa: CASSLYRGGGYNEQFF

v_gene: TRBV5-1
j_gene: TRBJ1-1
d_gene: -
abundance: -
CDR3nt: TGCGCCAGCAGCTTGGCCCTCAGGGCCTCATTTACTCTCGTGAACACTGAAGCTTTCTTT
CDR3aa: CASSLALRASFTLVNTEAFF

v_gene: TRBV7-2
j_gene: TRBJ2-4
d_gene: TRBD2
abundance: -
CDR3nt: TGTGCCAGCAGCGCGCCGGGACTAGCGGGGGGGCAGCGGTACATTCAGTACTTC
CDR3aa: CASSAPGLAGGQRYIQYF

v_gene: TRBV5-1
j_gene: TRBJ1-1
d_gene: -
abundance: -
CDR3nt: TGCGCCAGCAGCTTGCTCAGGGACACTGAAGCTTTCTTT
CDR3aa: CASSLLRDTEAFF

v_gene: TRBV28
j_gene: TRBJ1-1
d_gene: -
abundance: -
CDR3nt: TGTGCCAGCATCAGCAATCAGGGGAACACTGAAGCTTTCTTT
CDR3aa: CASISNQGNTEAFF

v_gene: TRBV6-5
j_gene: TRBJ2-7
d_gene: -
abundance: -
CDR3nt: TGTGCCAGCAGCCAAACGGGGGTAGGCGAGCAGTACTTC
CDR3aa: CASSQTGVGEQYF

v_gene: TRBV6-2/TRBV6-3
j_gene: TRBJ1-2
d_gene: TRBD1
abundance: -
CDR3nt: TGTGCCAGCAGTCAGGGGGCGCGTCCGGGCTACACCTTC
CDR3aa: CASSQGARPGYTF

v_gene: TRBV5-1
j_gene: TRBJ2-1
d_gene: -
abundance: once
CDR3nt: TGCGCCAGCAGCGCCGGAGGCCCCGCGAAGGAGCAGTTCTTC
CDR3aa: CASSAGGPAKEQFF

v_gene: TRBV5-4
j_gene: TRBJ2-7
d_gene: -
abundance: -
CDR3nt: TGTGCCAGCAGCAGAAACGAGGCCTACGAGCAGTACTTC
CDR3aa: CASSRNEAYEQYF

v_gene: TRBV25-1
j_gene: TRBJ2-1
d_gene: -
abundance: -
CDR3nt: TGTGCCAGCAGTGCCCCAGGGGCTTCCTACAATGAGCAGTTCTTC
CDR3aa: CASSAPGASYNEQFF

v_gene: TRBV5-5
j_gene: TRBJ2-2
d_gene: -
abundance: -
CDR3nt: TGTGCCAGCAGCTCTGGACAGCCCCGCACCGGGGAGCTGTTTTTT
CDR3aa: CASSSGQPRTGELFF

v_gene: TRBV3-1/TRBV3-2
j_gene: TRBJ2-1
d_gene: TRBD1
abundance: -
CDR3nt: TGTGCCAGCAGCCAACCTTGGACAGGGCAGCGCAATGAGCAGTTCTTC
CDR3aa: CASSQPWTGQRNEQFF

v_gene: TRBV19
j_gene: TRBJ2-2
d_gene: TRBD1
abundance: -
CDR3nt: TGTGCCAGTTCCTTACAGGGGGCTAACACCGGGGAGCTGTTTTTT
CDR3aa: CASSLQGANTGELFF

v_gene: TRBV21-1
j_gene: TRBJ1-1
d_gene: -
abundance: -
CDR3nt: TGTGCCAGCAGCACACAAACCCTGACTGAAGCTTTCTTT
CDR3aa: CASSTQTLTEAFF

v_gene: TRBV15
j_gene: TRBJ1-2
d_gene: TRBD1
abundance: -
CDR3nt: TGTGCCACCAGCAGACGACAGGGGGCCTATGGCTACACCTTC
CDR3aa: CATSRRQGAYGYTF

v_gene: TRBV18
j_gene: TRBJ2-5
d_gene: TRBD1
abundance: -
CDR3nt: TGTGCCAGCTCCCTGGGGCAGGGGGTAGAGACCCAGTACTTC
CDR3aa: CASSLGQGVETQYF

v_gene: TRBV10-3
j_gene: TRBJ1-1
d_gene: -
abundance: -
CDR3nt: TGTGCCACCCGAGGGGACATGAGCACTGAAGCTTTCTTT
CDR3aa: CATRGDMSTEAFF

v_gene: TRBV19
j_gene: TRBJ2-5
d_gene: -
abundance: -
CDR3nt: TGTGCCAGTGCGCGGGTTGGTGGTGGGCAAGAGACCCAGTACTTC
CDR3aa: CASARVGGGQETQYF

v_gene: TRBV7-9
j_gene: TRBJ1-3
d_gene: -
abundance: -
CDR3nt: TGTGCCAGCAGCGGAGACGGGGGATTTTCTGGAAACACCATATATTTT
CDR3aa: CASSGDGGFSGNTIYF

v_gene: TRBV4-3
j_gene: TRBJ1-3
d_gene: -
abundance: -
CDR3nt: TGCGCCAGCAGCCAAGAATCCCCAGGGTGGGGAAACACCATATATTTT
CDR3aa: CASSQESPGWGNTIYF

v_gene: TRBV9
j_gene: TRBJ2-2
d_gene: -
abundance: -
CDR3nt: TGTGCCAGCAGCGTAGGAGGCACTAGGCGGACCGGGGAGCTGTTTTTT
CDR3aa: CASSVGGTRRTGELFF

v_gene: TRBV28
j_gene: TRBJ2-7
d_gene: -
abundance: -
CDR3nt: TGTGCCAGCAGTTCGACAGCGCCCTCCTACGAGCAGTACTTC
CDR3aa: CASSSTAPSYEQYF

v_gene: TRBV4-1
j_gene: TRBJ1-3
d_gene: TRBD1
abundance: -
CDR3nt: TGCGCCAGCAGCCTAGGACAGGGATCTTTTGGAAACACCATATATTTT
CDR3aa: CASSLGQGSFGNTIYF

v_gene: TRBV10-3
j_gene: TRBJ1-6
d_gene: -
abundance: once
CDR3nt: TGTGCCATCAGTGAGTCTGGACAAGCTTATAATTCACCCCTCCACTTT
CDR3aa: CAISESGQAYNSPLHF

v_gene: TRBV6-5
j_gene: TRBJ1-6
d_gene: -
abundance: -
CDR3nt: TGTGCCAGCAGTTACTCGATTGGGAAGGGGAATTCACCCCTCCACTTT
CDR3aa: CASSYSIGKGNSPLHF

v_gene: TRBV19
j_gene: TRBJ2-7
d_gene: -
abundance: -
CDR3nt: TGTGCCAGTAGTATAGAGAGAGCCTCCTACGAGCAGTACTTC
CDR3aa: CASSIERASYEQYF

v_gene: TRBV19
j_gene: TRBJ2-7
d_gene: -
abundance: few
CDR3nt: TGTGCCAGTAGTGGCTGGGGGCGGTCCTACGAGCAGTACTTC
CDR3aa: CASSGWGRSYEQYF

v_gene: TRBV18
j_gene: TRBJ1-1
d_gene: -
abundance: -
CDR3nt: TGTGCCAGCTCACCGAGGTCCGGAGGGCGGAACACTGAAGCTTTCTTT
CDR3aa: CASSPRSGGRNTEAFF

v_gene: TRBV7-7
j_gene: TRBJ2-3
d_gene: TRBD2
abundance: -
CDR3nt: TGTGCTAGCAGCTTAGGTGCTAGCGGGGGCACAGATACGCAGTATTTT
CDR3aa: CASSLGASGGTDTQYF

v_gene: TRBV19
j_gene: TRBJ2-7
d_gene: -
abundance: -
CDR3nt: TGTGCCAGCTCAGGGGGGAGCTCCTACGAGCAGTACTTC
CDR3aa: CASSGGSSYEQYF

v_gene: TRBV6-8
j_gene: TRBJ2-7
d_gene: TRBD2
abundance: -
CDR3nt: TGTGCCATCAAGGGGACTAGCGGCCGTCGCCTTCTCTACGAGCAGTACTTC
CDR3aa: CAIKGTSGRRLLYEQYF

v_gene: TRBV19
j_gene: TRBJ1-6
d_gene: -
abundance: -
CDR3nt: TGTGCCAGTAGTGATATACAGAGCTCCTATAATTCACCCCTCCACTTT
CDR3aa: CASSDIQSSYNSPLHF

v_gene: TRBV9
j_gene: TRBJ1-2
d_gene: -
abundance: -
CDR3nt: TGTGCCAGCAGTGGGGGGGGCTATGGCTACACCTTC
CDR3aa: CASSGGGYGYTF

v_gene: TRBV2
j_gene: TRBJ1-5
d_gene: TRBD1
abundance: -
CDR3nt: TGTGCCAGCAGTGACGACGACAGGGATAATCAGCCCCAGCATTTT
CDR3aa: CASSDDDRDNQPQHF

v_gene: TRBV7-6
j_gene: TRBJ1-5
d_gene: TRBD1
abundance: -
CDR3nt: TGTGCCAGCAGCGCCGGGACAGGGGTTTCGGGCAATCAGCCCCAGCATTTT
CDR3aa: CASSAGTGVSGNQPQHF

v_gene: TRBV7-6
j_gene: TRBJ1-4
d_gene: -
abundance: -
CDR3nt: TGTGCCAGCAGCTTAGGTGGCCTGGCTAATGAAAAACTGTTTTTT
CDR3aa: CASSLGGLANEKLFF